Given below is one T cell receptor beta chain in context. The sample is drawn from a study of cytomegalovirus exposure and HLA in healthy donors. Study at large: Earlier work reported around 110 million unique TCR beta sequences from 170 million or so T cells.

The primer mix had 60 Vbeta and 13 Jbeta primers. The method was immunoSEQ multiplex PCR; TCRdb's version includes in-frame clones alone and lacks a portion of them. The sample yields tens of thousands of clones, roughly 80% seen once. CDR1 and CDR2 from the germline V gene are KGHSH and LQKENI. The CDR3 has 16 amino acids. Trimming took 0 bases from V and 7 from J; bases not matched to a gene: 11. This rearrangement joins TRBV18 to TRBJ2-7, with 8 bases identical to TRBD1. The TCR comes from a young man in good health and CMV-seronegative. Sequencing was performed on PBMCs. CDR3 sequence reads: CASSPPNGQGFVEQYF. The CDR3 DNA sequence: TGTGCCAGCTCACCACCGAACGGACAGGGCTTTGTGGAGCAGTACTTC.